Below are 30 T cell receptor beta chains sequenced from a single sample in a study of cytomegalovirus exposure and HLA in healthy donors. The PCR ran on 60 Vbeta and 13 Jbeta primers. Method: immunoSEQ multiplex PCR; TCRdb's copy keeps in-frame clones and lacks some. The sample shows 40,000 or so clones, roughly four fifths of them seen only once. The sequenced material came from PBMCs. These receptors all come from a woman in her twenties or thirties in good health and CMV-seropositive.

The V gene is TRBV11-3, the J gene TRBJ2-5, with D unclear. Trimming took off 5 bases at V and 5 bases at J, with 12 bases between the two ends. Germline V gene data show CDR1 as SGHNT and CDR2 as YENEEA. This CDR3 contains 13 residues. The CDR3 spells CASSPTIGETQYF. The CDR3 bases are TGTGCCAGCAGCCCCACTATTGGGGAGACCCAGTACTTC.

This clone was found a few times. This chain links TRBV2 with TRBJ2-1; 10 bases agree with TRBD2. CDR1 is SNHLY, CDR2 FYNNEI, per germline. The J segment lost 0 bases and the V segment lost 5 bases, leaving 1 base of the junction unmatched. The CDR3 extends over 15 amino acids. The chain's CDR3 is CASSSGRGSYNEQFF. The CDR3 DNA reads as TGTGCCAGCAGTAGCGGGAGGGGCTCCTACAATGAGCAGTTCTTC.

The genes are TRBV28 and TRBJ2-5; TRBD1 is a possible D gene (6 bases). V lost 5 bases and J 1 base, leaving 11 bases between the germline ends. The CDR3 has 14 residues. CDR1 is MDHEN and CDR2 is SYDVKM in the germline V gene. The CDR3: CASSRTDPQETQYF. In nucleotides, the CDR3 is TGTGCCAGCAGTCGGACAGACCCCCAAGAGACCCAGTACTTC.

The chain has TRBV19 and TRBJ1-1; D call uncertain. The CDR3 length is 12 residues. The germline V and J ends were trimmed by 6 bases and 11 bases, with 16 bases remaining between them. The germline CDR1 and CDR2 sequences are LNHDA and SQIVND (reference sequence). CDR3 amino acids: CASSLSDRRAFF. The CDR3 region has the DNA TGTGCCAGTAGCCTAAGCGACCGGAGGGCTTTCTTT.

The genes are TRBV6-6 and TRBJ2-7; 9 bases match TRBD1. Germline V gene lookup returns CDR1 MNHNY and CDR2 SVGAGI (reference sequence). This CDR3 is 14 amino acids long. V dropped 0 bases and J dropped 3; count of bases not matched to a gene: 0. CDR3 coding DNA: TGTGCCAGCAGTTACTCGGGACAGGGCTACGAGCAGTACTTC. This translates into CASSYSGQGYEQYF.

J is TRBJ2-7 and V is TRBV6-5, with a tentative D call TRBD2 (5 bases). Trimming removed 3 bases from V and 3 bases from J, with 12 bases in between. Germline lookup yields CDR1 MNHEY and CDR2 SVGAGI. This CDR3 spans 14 amino acids. CDR3 DNA: TGTGCCAGCAGTTATCTTCCGGGAAACTACGAGCAGTACTTC. It encodes CASSYLPGNYEQYF.

This rearrangement joins TRBV27 to TRBJ1-2, with 7 bases identical to TRBD1. V shed 6 bases, J shed 2 bases, and the junction held 6 bases outside the gene matches. This CDR3 spans 14 amino acids. Germline V gene lookup returns CDR1 MNHEY and CDR2 SMNVEV (reference sequence). The CDR3 region is CASSPRGQNYGYTF. The CDR3 nucleotides read TGTGCCAGCAGCCCTAGGGGGCAGAACTATGGCTACACCTTC.

The chain is built from TRBV29-1 and TRBJ1-1; 8 nucleotides match TRBD1. The CDR3 is made up of 14 amino acids. After removal of 6 bases from V and 1 base from J, the junction contained 7 bases not matched to a gene. Germline V gene data show CDR1 as SQVTM and CDR2 as ANQGSEA. The chain's CDR3 is CSVGDRTQNTEAFF. The CDR3 DNA reads TGCAGCGTGGGGGACAGGACACAGAACACTGAAGCTTTCTTT.

The chain employs TRBV29-1 and TRBJ2-1; no clear D. The germline V gene encodes CDR1 SQVTM and CDR2 ANQGSEA. The CDR3 extends over 15 amino acids. V lost 6 bases and J lost 7, with 22 bases in between. Here the CDR3 reads CSVLLTFGSGNEQFF. CDR3 nucleotide sequence: TGCAGCGTCCTCCTTACTTTCGGGTCGGGTAATGAGCAGTTCTTC.

The genes are TRBV29-1 and TRBJ1-1; unclear D gene. The V end was cut by 3 bases, the J end by 1 base, with 9 bases between. The CDR3 extends over 13 amino acids. Germline-derived CDR1 and CDR2 are SQVTM and ANQGSEA. CDR3 sequence (DNA): TGCAGCGTTGACGGAGTTACGAACACTGAAGCTTTCTTT. Its translation is CSVDGVTNTEAFF.

The chain links TRBV25-1 to TRBJ2-7; 8 bases are shared with TRBD2. After removal of 4 bases from V and 3 bases from J, the junction contained 14 bases not matched to a gene. The CDR3 spans 17 residues. The germline CDR1 and CDR2 sequences are MGHDK and SYGVNS. The CDR3 nucleotides are TGTGCCAGCAGTGTGCTCTCGCGGGAGGATCTAAACTACGAGCAGTACTTC. This encodes CASSVLSREDLNYEQYF.

This rearrangement joins TRBV2 to TRBJ2-3; 10 positions agree with TRBD2. The CDR3 runs 15 residues. CDR1 and CDR2 from the germline V gene are SNHLY and FYNNEI. Losses at the gene ends were 6 bases for V and 4 bases for J; bases not matched to a gene: 7. The DNA for the CDR3 is TGTGCCAGCAGGCTCGGAGCGGGGGGGCCAGATACGCAGTATTTT. This encodes CASRLGAGGPDTQYF.

The chain has TRBV27 and TRBJ2-7, with 7 bases identical to TRBD1. V shed 8 bases and J 2 bases; nucleotides not matched to a gene: 6. This CDR3 is built from 13 residues. Germline CDR1 and CDR2: MNHEY and SMNVEV (reference sequence). The CDR3 is CASSRDSTYEQYF. For the CDR3, the DNA is TGTGCCAGCTCCCGGGACAGCACCTACGAGCAGTACTTC.

This rearrangement joins TRBV18 to TRBJ2-1; possible D gene TRBD2, 6 bases. Trimming cost V 0 bases and J 8 bases, with 8 bases left between them. This CDR3 has 13 amino acids. The germline CDR1 and CDR2 sequences are KGHSH and LQKENI. DNA for the CDR3: TGTGCCAGCTCACCACCGACGGGGGATGAGCAGTTCTTC. As protein: CASSPPTGDEQFF.

The chain carries TRBV2 and TRBJ1-5; no reliable D call. CDR3 length equals 14 residues. Germline V gene data show CDR1 as SNHLY and CDR2 as FYNNEI. V dropped 5 bases and J dropped 1 base, with 9 bases sitting between them. CDR3 residues: CASSRDGSNQPQHF. CDR3 DNA sequence: TGTGCCAGCAGTCGAGACGGGAGCAATCAGCCCCAGCATTTT.

The CDR3 sequence: CASSESSGNTIYF. CDR3 bases: TGTGCCAGCTCCGAGAGCTCTGGAAACACCATATATTTT. V usage is TRBV18 and J usage is TRBJ1-3; D is uncertain. The CDR3 totals 13 residues. Germline V gene data show CDR1 as KGHSH and CDR2 as LQKENI. With 6 bases removed from V and 0 bases from J, the gap between germline ends came to 6 bases.

V is TRBV11-2 and J is TRBJ1-6; 7 bases match TRBD1. Germline assignment: CDR1 SGHAT and CDR2 FQNNGV. V gave up 2 bases and J gave up 10 bases; unmatched junction bases: 8. CDR3 length equals 15 residues. The chain's CDR3 is CASSLIVTGSSPLHF. The CDR3 nucleotides are TGTGCCAGCAGCTTAATCGTGACAGGGAGCTCACCCCTCCACTTT.

V gene TRBV19 combines with J gene TRBJ2-4, with 8 bases lining up with TRBD1. The J segment lost 0 bases and the V segment lost 8 bases, leaving 15 bases of the junction unmatched. The CDR3 runs to 18 residues. Germline CDR1 and CDR2: LNHDA and SQIVND (reference sequence). CDR3 coding DNA: TGTGCCAGTGCCCTTGGACAGGGAAACTATACAGCCAAAAACATTCAGTACTTC. Residues: CASALGQGNYTAKNIQYF.

This clone was found a few times. The chain joins TRBV6-5 to TRBJ2-1; 8 nucleotides agree with TRBD2. The germline CDR1 and CDR2 sequences are MNHEY and SVGAGI. The CDR3 consists of 13 residues. V shed 6 bases and J 9 bases; nucleotides not matched to a gene: 7. The CDR3 reads CASSHGAGGEQFF. The DNA of the CDR3 is TGTGCCAGCAGCCACGGGGCGGGAGGTGAGCAGTTCTTC.

The V and J genes are TRBV7-9 and TRBJ1-4, with TRBD1 identical over 8 bases. Germline V gene lookup returns CDR1 SEHNR and CDR2 FQNEAQ (reference sequence). Unmatched junction bases numbered 3, after V lost 5 bases and J lost 4 bases. The CDR3 has 14 amino acids. The CDR3 region is CASSPDRVNEKLFF. The DNA of the CDR3 is TGTGCCAGCAGCCCGGACAGGGTTAATGAAAAACTGTTTTTT.

The chain couples TRBV2 to TRBJ1-1; the D gene is possibly TRBD1 (5 bases). Between the trimmed V and J ends, which lost 11 bases and 4 bases, there was a span of 11 bases. The V gene's germline CDR1 is SNHLY and CDR2 FYNNEI. The CDR3 spans 11 residues. The CDR3 spells CAPGGITEAFF. DNA of the CDR3: TGTGCCCCGGGGGGGATCACTGAAGCTTTCTTT. The full variable domain, its missing parts supplied by reference TRBV2 and TRBJ1-1, is EPEVTQTPSHQVTQMGQEVILRCVPISNHLYFYWYRQILGQKVEFLVSFYNNEISEKSEIFDDQFSVERPDGSNFTLKIRSTKLEDSAMYFCAPGGITEAFFGQGTRLTVV.

V usage is TRBV7-9 and J usage is TRBJ1-4; D is undetermined. CDR1 and CDR2 from the germline V gene are SEHNR and FQNEAQ (reference sequence). CDR3 length equals 16 residues. V was clipped by 2 bases and J by 8 bases, with 18 bases between them. The chain's CDR3 is CASSLYSNKGEEKLFF. The CDR3, as DNA: TGTGCCAGCAGCTTATATTCGAACAAGGGAGAAGAAAAACTGTTTTTT.

The chain uses TRBV5-4 and TRBJ2-2; 9 bases align to TRBD1. V lost 3 bases and J lost 6; bases outside the gene matches: 0. Looked up from germline, CDR1 is SGHNT and CDR2 is YYREEE (reference sequence). This CDR3 spans 13 amino acids. The CDR3 loop is CASSWTGAGELFF. As DNA, the CDR3 is TGTGCCAGCAGCTGGACAGGGGCCGGGGAGCTGTTTTTT.

The chain links TRBV6-5 to TRBJ1-2; D is uncertain. V was cut by 0 bases and J by 4 bases, with 12 bases left in between. Germline V lookup: CDR1 MNHEY, CDR2 SVGAGI. The CDR3 sequence is 15 residues long. The CDR3 protein is CASSYSIGGIYGYTF. DNA of the CDR3: TGTGCCAGCAGTTACTCGATTGGCGGAATCTATGGCTACACCTTC.

This clone has only a few counts. V gene TRBV30 combines with J gene TRBJ1-5; the D gene is possibly TRBD1 (5 bases). V dropped 2 bases and J dropped 0 bases, with 11 bases sitting between them. This CDR3 spans 15 amino acids. Per germline, CDR1 GTSNPN and CDR2 SVGIG (reference sequence). CDR3 DNA sequence: TGTGCCTGGAGTAGGGGAGGGGCTAGCAATCAGCCCCAGCATTTT. This sequence encodes CAWSRGGASNQPQHF.

This clone has only a few counts. J is TRBJ2-5 and V is TRBV4-1; 8 nucleotides match TRBD1. The ends lost 3 bases at V and 9 bases at J; junction bases unmatched: 15. Per germline, CDR1 MGHRA and CDR2 YSYEKL. The CDR3 is 16 residues long. The CDR3 loop reads CASSQVGTGGSWAQYF. The CDR3 coding sequence is TGCGCCAGCAGCCAGGTTGGGACAGGTGGAAGTTGGGCCCAGTACTTC.

This chain uses TRBV28 with TRBJ1-2, with 8 bases fitting TRBD1. This CDR3 has 15 residues. V gave up 6 bases and J gave up 8 bases; unmatched junction bases: 14. In germline, CDR1 is MDHEN, CDR2 SYDVKM. CDR3 sequence: CASRTLRQGSGGYTF. Written as DNA, the CDR3 is TGTGCCAGCAGGACCCTAAGACAGGGGTCGGGGGGCTACACCTTC.

The chain uses TRBV30 and TRBJ1-2; tentatively, D is TRBD1 (6 bases). Trimming took off 0 bases at V and 5 bases at J, with 16 bases between the two ends. The germline CDR1 and CDR2 sequences are GTSNPN and SVGIG (reference sequence). The CDR3 extends over 15 amino acids. The chain's CDR3 is CAWSVLGGRGYGYTF. CDR3 nucleotide sequence: TGTGCCTGGAGTGTACTCGGTGGAAGGGGGTATGGCTACACCTTC.

This rearrangement joins TRBV9 to TRBJ2-2; 7 bases match TRBD1. J gave up 6 bases and V 3 bases, and 8 bases lay outside the gene matches. This CDR3 has 15 residues. CDR1 and CDR2 from the germline V gene are SGDLS and YYNGEE. The CDR3 here is CASSDLDRAAGELFF. The CDR3 DNA is TGTGCCAGCAGCGACCTCGACAGGGCGGCCGGGGAGCTGTTTTTT.

In its sample, this clone was seen a few times. The junction and the germline gene differ at one end; a read error may be behind it. The chain carries TRBV28 and TRBJ2-5, with 8 bases lining up with TRBD2. With the DNA end fitting TRBJ2-7 better, the J assignment may be wrong. CDR1 and CDR2 (germline): MDHEN, SYDVKM. The CDR3 consists of 16 residues. The CDR3 DNA reads as TGTGCCAGCACTTTAGGACGGAGCGGGAGCTCCTACGAGCAGTACTTC. Residues: CASTLGRSGSSYEQYF.